Following are 7 T cell receptor beta chains from one sample sequenced in a study of CD4 T cells in relation to SARS-CoV-2 and coronaviruses. TCRdb's table, derived via immunoSEQ multiplex PCR, lists solely in-frame clones and lacks some. The repertoire holds 30,000 to 45,000 clones, with 77% as singletons. These TCRs are of unknown antigen specificity. The specimen was memory CD4+ T cells from PBMCs, cultured in vitro. The origin of the receptors is an adult with COVID-19.

The gene calls are TRBV7-9 and TRBJ1-1; D uncertain. This CDR3 is built from 13 residues. V shed 3 bases and J shed 4 bases, with 9 bases lying between them. Germline V CDR1 and CDR2: SEHNR, FQNEAQ (reference sequence). CDR3 sequence reads: CASSFEGGTEAFF. CDR3 DNA: TGTGCCAGCAGCTTCGAGGGAGGCACTGAAGCTTTCTTT.

The gene calls are TRBV5-1 and TRBJ1-5; 8 positions agree with TRBD1. V was pared by 3 bases and J by 5 bases, with 1 base of the junction left unmatched. The V gene's germline CDR1 is SGHRS and CDR2 YFSETQ. There are 13 residues in the CDR3. For the CDR3, the DNA is TGCGCCAGCAGCTCGACAGGGGATCAGCCCCAGCATTTT. This encodes CASSSTGDQPQHF.

CDR3 nucleotides: TGTGCCAGCAGTCGGACGGGTTCCTACGAGCAGTACTTC. This encodes CASSRTGSYEQYF. The V gene is TRBV6-5, the J gene TRBJ2-7; unclear D gene. Germline loops: CDR1 MNHEY, CDR2 SVGAGI. This CDR3 region has 13 residues. V was pared by 5 bases and J by 1 base, with 9 bases between.

This chain's CDR3 is CASLAGQENQETQYF. The DNA for the CDR3 is TGCGCCAGCTTAGCGGGACAGGAAAATCAAGAGACCCAGTACTTC. The chain combines TRBV4-1 with TRBJ2-5; D tentatively reads TRBD1 or TRBD2 (8 bases each). Germline values: CDR1 MGHRA, CDR2 YSYEKL. The CDR3 extends over 15 amino acids. Deletions cut 8 bases from V and 2 bases from J, with 18 bases between.

J is TRBJ1-1 and V is TRBV2; no definite D call. Germline CDR1 is SNHLY and CDR2 is FYNNEI. The CDR3 spans 13 residues. V dropped 6 bases and J dropped 0 bases, with 8 bases sitting between them. The CDR3 spells CASSAELNTEAFF. The CDR3 nucleotides are TGTGCCAGCAGCGCCGAATTGAACACTGAAGCTTTCTTT.

The chain carries TRBV6-1 and TRBJ2-7; no firm D call. The germline V gene encodes CDR1 MNHNS and CDR2 SASEGT. CDR3 length: 13 residues. V was trimmed by 0 bases and J by 3 bases, leaving 6 bases between them. CDR3 sequence: CASSEATNYEQYF. The CDR3 coding sequence is TGTGCCAGCAGTGAAGCGACGAACTACGAGCAGTACTTC.

V usage is TRBV7-9 and J usage is TRBJ2-5; TRBD1 aligns across 8 bases. CDR3 length: 16 residues. V trimming: 1 base; J trimming: 4 bases; junction bases outside the gene matches: 8. Germline V gives CDR1 SEHNR, CDR2 FQNEAQ (reference sequence). This CDR3 is CASSLGPGGRGETQYF. CDR3 in DNA: TGTGCCAGCAGCTTAGGACCAGGGGGCCGGGGAGAGACCCAGTACTTC.